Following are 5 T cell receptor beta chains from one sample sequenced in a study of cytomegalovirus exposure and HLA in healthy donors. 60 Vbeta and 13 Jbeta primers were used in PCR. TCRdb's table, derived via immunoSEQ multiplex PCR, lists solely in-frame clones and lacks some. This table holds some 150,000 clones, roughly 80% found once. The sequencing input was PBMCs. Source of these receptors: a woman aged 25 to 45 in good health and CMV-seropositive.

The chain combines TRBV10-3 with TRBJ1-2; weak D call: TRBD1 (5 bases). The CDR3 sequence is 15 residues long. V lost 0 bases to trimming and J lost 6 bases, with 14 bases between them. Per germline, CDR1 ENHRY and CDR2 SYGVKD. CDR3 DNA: TGTGCCATCAGTGAGTCCCCCGAAGGGGCGAATGGCTACACCTTC. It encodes CAISESPEGANGYTF.

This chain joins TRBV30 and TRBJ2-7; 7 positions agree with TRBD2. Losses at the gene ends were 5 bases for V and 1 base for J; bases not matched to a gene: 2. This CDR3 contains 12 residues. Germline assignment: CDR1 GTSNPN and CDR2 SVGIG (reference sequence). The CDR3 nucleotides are TGTGCCTGGGACGGGGGGTCCTACGAGCAGTACTTC. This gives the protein CAWDGGSYEQYF.

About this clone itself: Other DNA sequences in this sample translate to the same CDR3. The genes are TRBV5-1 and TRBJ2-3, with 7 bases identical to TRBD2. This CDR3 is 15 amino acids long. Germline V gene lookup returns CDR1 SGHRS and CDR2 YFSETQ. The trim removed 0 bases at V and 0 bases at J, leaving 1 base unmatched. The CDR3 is CASSLGGGSTDTQYF. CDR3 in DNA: TGCGCCAGCAGCTTGGGGGGGGGTAGCACAGATACGCAGTATTTT.

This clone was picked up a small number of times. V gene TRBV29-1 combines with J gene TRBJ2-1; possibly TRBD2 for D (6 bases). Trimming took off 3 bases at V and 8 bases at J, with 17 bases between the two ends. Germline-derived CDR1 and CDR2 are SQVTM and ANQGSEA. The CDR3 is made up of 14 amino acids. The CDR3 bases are TGCAGCGTTGAGAGGGACTTGGGCGGGGATGAGCAGTTCTTC. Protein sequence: CSVERDLGGDEQFF.

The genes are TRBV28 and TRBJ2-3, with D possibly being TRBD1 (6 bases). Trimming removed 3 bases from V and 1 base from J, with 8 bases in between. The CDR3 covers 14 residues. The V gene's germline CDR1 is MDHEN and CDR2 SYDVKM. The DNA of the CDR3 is TGTGCCAGCAGTTTCCGACAGGGCACAGATACGCAGTATTTT. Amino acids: CASSFRQGTDTQYF.